These 8 T cell receptor beta chains originate from one sample sequenced in a study of CXCR3-negative and CXCR3-positive naive CD8 T cells. cDNA libraries for TRB were generated by 5' RACE incorporating UMI labels. TCRdb re-called the 5' RACE reads and gives one entry per CDR3 protein, without DNA. Its clone listing holds about 62,000 distinct CDR3 sequences. Sequenced: naive CXCR3- CD8+ T cells from blood. Subset defined: CD45RO-CCR7+CD27+CD95- naive CD8+ T cells lacking CXCR3 (TNR3-). These receptors originate from a human donor in good health. Some clones in this sample may be carry-over from other donors' samples.

The rearrangement links TRBV20-1 to TRBJ1-5. The CDR3 runs 15 residues. Germline lookup yields CDR1 DFQATT and CDR2 SNEGSKA (reference sequence). The CDR3 region is CSAIPLGGIYQPQHF.

The chain is built from TRBV6-2 or TRBV6-3 and TRBJ2-2; there is no DNA to check the TCRdb D call of TRBD1. CDR1 and CDR2 (germline): MNHEY, SVGEGT. CDR3 length: 15 amino acids. CDR3 sequence reads: CASSYARTNTGELFF.

The CDR3: CASTPAAGAGEQYF. This chain uses TRBV27 with TRBJ2-7; without DNA, the TCRdb call of TRBD2 cannot be checked. The CDR3 covers 14 residues. Germline loops: CDR1 MNHEY, CDR2 SMNVEV (reference sequence).

The chain recombines TRBV4-2 with TRBJ2-7; the D gene TCRdb calls, TRBD1, cannot be checked with no DNA. This CDR3 is 15 amino acids long. In germline, CDR1 is LGHNA, CDR2 YNFKEQ. CDR3 protein: CASSQGWDRAYEQYF.

V usage is TRBV5-1 and J usage is TRBJ2-7; TCRdb lists TRBD1, though no DNA is available to test this call. The germline V gene has CDR1 SGHRS and CDR2 YFSETQ. CDR3 length: 13 residues. The CDR3 region is CASSLTGFNEQYF.

This rearrangement joins TRBV19 to TRBJ2-7; TCRdb's D call, TRBD1, is unchecked because there is no DNA. CDR3 length equals 14 residues. Germline lookup yields CDR1 LNHDA and CDR2 SQIVND (reference sequence). CDR3 sequence: CASQDTPEAYEQYF. The variable domain in full, with the rest retrieved from reference TRBV19 and TRBJ2-7, is DGGITQSPKYLFRKEGQNVTLSCEQNLNHDAMYWYRQDPGQGLRLIYYSQIVNDFQKGDIAEGYSVSREKKESFPLTVTSAQKNPTAFYLCASQDTPEAYEQYFGPGTRLTVT.

The rearrangement joins TRBV29-1 to TRBJ2-3; there is no DNA to check the TCRdb D call of TRBD2. Germline V lookup: CDR1 SQVTM, CDR2 ANQGSEA. CDR3 size: 17 residues. The CDR3 sequence is CSVEDLLRDTSTDTQYF.

The chain employs TRBV9 and TRBJ2-3; TCRdb designates TRBD1, a call that cannot be tested without DNA. Per germline, CDR1 SGDLS and CDR2 YYNGEE. The CDR3 length is 16 residues. The CDR3 reads CASSEASRGVTDTQYF.